One sample yielded the 22 T cell receptor beta chains listed below, sequenced in a study of cytomegalovirus exposure and HLA in healthy donors. Sequencing was performed with immunoSEQ multiplex PCR; in TCRdb, only in-frame clones are kept and a portion is missing. This sample has about 82,000 clones, with 85% to 95% found just once. The source material was PBMCs. The source is a woman younger than 35 in good health and CMV-seronegative.

This chain connects TRBV7-6 to TRBJ2-7; 10 nucleotides align to TRBD2. CDR1 SGHVS and CDR2 FNYEAQ come from the germline V gene. The CDR3 is 14 amino acids. Trimming cost V 5 bases and J 2 bases; bases outside gene matches: 3. The CDR3 reads CASSPGLAAYEQYF. CDR3 nucleotide sequence: TGTGCCAGCAGCCCCGGACTAGCGGCCTACGAGCAGTACTTC.

The V gene is TRBV19, the J gene TRBJ1-2, with a weak D call TRBD1 (6 bases). The V and J ends lost 5 bases and 4 bases respectively, with 17 bases between them. Germline lookup yields CDR1 LNHDA and CDR2 SQIVND (reference sequence). CDR3 length: 15 amino acids. CDR3 loop: CASSSGGRGFYGYTF. The CDR3 nucleotides are TGTGCCAGTAGTTCAGGAGGCAGGGGATTCTATGGCTACACCTTC.

V and J are TRBV5-1 and TRBJ1-2, with a tentative D call TRBD1 (5 bases). The length of the CDR3 is 13 residues. CDR1 is SGHRS, CDR2 YFSETQ, per germline. Trimming cost V 0 bases and J 7 bases, with 10 bases left between them. The CDR3 DNA reads TGCGCCAGCAGCTTGGGACACGGGGGTGGCTACACCTTC. It is translated as CASSLGHGGGYTF. Using reference TRBV5-1 and TRBJ1-2 for the parts outside the CDR3, the full variable domain is KAGVTQTPRYLIKTRGQQVTLSCSPISGHRSVSWYQQTPGQGLQFLFEYFSETQRNKGNFPGRFSGRQFSNSRSEMNVSTLELGDSALYLCASSLGHGGGYTFGSGTRLTVV.

This clone came up once. V usage is TRBV7-9 and J usage is TRBJ1-2; 9 bases are a match to TRBD1. Trimming removed 5 bases from V and 0 bases from J; junction bases left unmatched: 4. The CDR3 is 15 residues long. The germline V gene encodes CDR1 SEHNR and CDR2 FQNEAQ (reference sequence). CDR3 in amino acids: CASSKDRGANYGYTF. The CDR3 DNA reads as TGTGCCAGCAGCAAGGACAGGGGAGCTAACTATGGCTACACCTTC.

The gene calls are TRBV10-3 and TRBJ1-6; maybe TRBD1 (6 bases). V was cut by 11 bases and J by 0 bases, with 14 bases left in between. This CDR3 has 15 residues. Germline CDR1 reads ENHRY; CDR2 reads SYGVKD. The DNA of the CDR3 is TGTGCCTCGACCACAGGGAACTCCTATAATTCACCCCTCCACTTT. It translates to CASTTGNSYNSPLHF.

The chain is built from TRBV7-2 and TRBJ2-4; 10 bases match TRBD2. The V segment lost 1 base and the J segment 9 bases; nucleotides outside the gene matches: 3. Germline lookup yields CDR1 SGHTA and CDR2 FQGNSA. The CDR3 is made up of 14 amino acids. For the CDR3, the DNA is TGTGCCAGCAGCTTAGAACTAGCGGGAACCATTCAGTACTTC. Its protein product is CASSLELAGTIQYF.

The CDR3 nucleotides are TGTGCCAGCAGGCCGAGGGACAGCAAAAACACTGAAGCTTTCTTT. Residues: CASRPRDSKNTEAFF. This chain uses TRBV6-1 with TRBJ1-1, with 7 positions matching TRBD1. The CDR3 is 15 residues long. Germline V gene sequence: CDR1 MNHNS, CDR2 SASEGT. The V segment lost 6 bases and the J segment 2 bases; nucleotides outside the gene matches: 9.

J is TRBJ2-3 and V is TRBV13; possible D gene TRBD2, 6 bases. The length of the CDR3 is 17 residues. Between the trimmed V and J ends, which lost 0 bases and 3 bases, there was a span of 16 bases. Germline V gene lookup returns CDR1 PRHDT and CDR2 FYEKMQ (reference sequence). In nucleotides, the CDR3 is TGTGCCAGCAGCTTAGGAGGAGGGCAGGTACTTACAGATACGCAGTATTTT. Residues: CASSLGGGQVLTDTQYF.

V usage is TRBV2 and J usage is TRBJ1-3, with D tentatively TRBD1 (5 bases). This CDR3 region has 16 residues. Germline loops: CDR1 SNHLY, CDR2 FYNNEI. Deletions cut 0 bases from V and 0 bases from J, with 9 bases between. CDR3: CASSEADSLSGNTIYF. CDR3 coding DNA: TGTGCCAGCAGTGAAGCTGACAGCCTCTCTGGAAACACCATATATTTT. Full variable domain (remainder filled in from reference TRBV2 and TRBJ1-3): EPEVTQTPSHQVTQMGQEVILRCVPISNHLYFYWYRQILGQKVEFLVSFYNNEISEKSEIFDDQFSVERPDGSNFTLKIRSTKLEDSAMYFCASSEADSLSGNTIYFGEGSWLTVV.

This sequence joins TRBV19 and TRBJ2-3; 7 bases agree with TRBD2. The CDR3 is made up of 15 amino acids. V shed 6 bases and J 4 bases; nucleotides not matched to a gene: 10. Germline values: CDR1 LNHDA, CDR2 SQIVND (reference sequence). The DNA of the CDR3 is TGTGCCAGTAGCGAAACGGCGGGAGTTTCAGATACGCAGTATTTT. Protein product: CASSETAGVSDTQYF. Based on the CDR3 plus reference TRBV19 and TRBJ2-3, the full variable domain is DGGITQSPKYLFRKEGQNVTLSCEQNLNHDAMYWYRQDPGQGLRLIYYSQIVNDFQKGDIAEGYSVSREKKESFPLTVTSAQKNPTAFYLCASSETAGVSDTQYFGPGTRLTVL.

V usage is TRBV6-7 and J usage is TRBJ2-5; 9 nucleotides agree with TRBD2. TRBV6-7 is given ORF status, its function remaining uncertain. J lost 9 bases, V lost 11 bases, and 16 bases had no gene match. The CDR3 length is 14 residues. The CDR3 nucleotides are TGTGCCGGCAACAAGGCTAGCGGGGTCACGGCCCAGTACTTC. Its protein is CAGNKASGVTAQYF.

The chain recombines TRBV5-6 with TRBJ1-5, with TRBD1 matching 7 bases. This CDR3 comprises 15 residues. Losses at the gene ends were 1 base for V and 5 bases for J; bases not matched to a gene: 6. CDR1 is SGHDT, CDR2 YYEEEE, per germline. Here the CDR3 DNA reads TGTGCCAGCAGCTTGCAGGGGACAGATTATCAGCCCCAGCATTTT. This translates into CASSLQGTDYQPQHF.

The V call is TRBV25-1, the J call TRBJ2-5; TRBD2 is a possible D gene (6 bases). This CDR3 contains 14 residues. Trimming stripped 4 bases from V and 5 bases from J, with 14 bases between. Per germline, CDR1 MGHDK and CDR2 SYGVNS. The CDR3 spells CASSAQGGVETQYF. The CDR3 nucleotides are TGTGCCAGCAGTGCCCAAGGAGGGGTTGAGACCCAGTACTTC.

V is TRBV7-2 and J is TRBJ2-5; 9 positions agree with TRBD2. J gave up 5 bases and V 2 bases, and 6 bases lay outside the gene matches. Per the germline V gene, CDR1 is SGHTA and CDR2 is FQGNSA. The CDR3 totals 15 residues. CDR3 in amino acids: CASSLPGGGGETQYF. CDR3 DNA sequence: TGTGCCAGCAGCTTACCCGGCGGGGGGGGCGAGACCCAGTACTTC.

The CDR3 nucleotides are TGTGCCTGCACGTCAGGGGGTGGCCAAGAGACCCAGTACTTC. This codes for CACTSGGGQETQYF. The rearrangement uses TRBV6-6 and TRBJ2-5; 7 bases line up with TRBD1. V shed 11 bases, J shed 1 base, and the junction held 10 bases outside the gene matches. Germline V gives CDR1 MNHNY, CDR2 SVGAGI (reference sequence). This CDR3 spans 14 amino acids.

This chain connects TRBV19 to TRBJ1-3; D may be TRBD1 (5 bases). The CDR3 spans 15 residues. Deletions cut 2 bases from V and 4 bases from J, with 12 bases between. The germline gives CDR1 LNHDA, CDR2 SQIVND (reference sequence). The CDR3 region has the DNA TGTGCCAGTAGTATACAGGGCCTGTTCGGAAACACCATATATTTT. Encoded protein: CASSIQGLFGNTIYF.

CDR3 bases: TGCGCCAGCAGCCAAATAAGCGGGGGTTCCTACGAGCAGTACTTC. It is translated as CASSQISGGSYEQYF. The chain joins TRBV4-3 to TRBJ2-7, with 8 bases lining up with TRBD2. Germline-derived CDR1 and CDR2 are LGHNA and YSLEER. The CDR3 contains 15 residues. V shed 2 bases and J 1 base; nucleotides not matched to a gene: 4.

The chain joins TRBV9 to TRBJ1-1; D perhaps matches TRBD1 (5 bases). The germline gives CDR1 SGDLS, CDR2 YYNGEE. This CDR3 is built from 13 residues. V gave up 4 bases and J gave up 7 bases, with 14 bases separating them. CDR3 nucleotide sequence: TGTGCCAGCAGCACCAGCTACAGGAGTGAAGCTTTCTTT. This gives the protein CASSTSYRSEAFF.

This rearrangement joins TRBV7-8 to TRBJ1-5; D gene unclear. Germline V CDR1 and CDR2: SGHVS, FQNEAQ. The CDR3 covers 13 residues. Between the trimmed V and J ends, which lost 4 bases and 7 bases, there was a span of 11 bases. The CDR3 bases are TGTGCCAGCAGCTCCGGCGCAGGCCAGCCCCAGCATTTT. The encoded protein is CASSSGAGQPQHF.

The genes are TRBV28 and TRBJ2-3, with a weak D call TRBD1 (6 bases). V lost 3 bases and J lost 2, with 12 bases in between. From germline, CDR1 is MDHEN and CDR2 SYDVKM. CDR3 length: 15 residues. The CDR3 loop reads CASSFDRIVTDTQYF. In nucleotides, the CDR3 is TGTGCCAGCAGTTTTGACAGGATAGTCACAGATACGCAGTATTTT.

V is TRBV10-2 and J is TRBJ2-3; possibly TRBD2 for D (6 bases). Looked up from germline, CDR1 is WSHSY and CDR2 is SAAADI. V was trimmed by 6 bases and J by 0 bases, leaving 13 bases between them. CDR3 length: 15 residues. The DNA of the CDR3 is TGCGCCAGCAGCCCCGGGGGTTATAGCACAGATACGCAGTATTTT. Translated, it gives CASSPGGYSTDTQYF.

The chain has TRBV15 and TRBJ2-3; a possible D gene is TRBD1 (6 bases). The CDR3 is made up of 14 amino acids. V was trimmed by 3 bases and J by 3 bases, leaving 10 bases between them. Germline values: CDR1 LNHNV, CDR2 YYDKDF (reference sequence). The chain's CDR3 is CATSSTGWTDTQYF. CDR3 bases: TGTGCCACCAGCAGCACAGGGTGGACAGATACGCAGTATTTT.